The TCR beta chain under discussion was sequenced for a study of T cells in Graves' hyperthyroidism and ophthalmopathy. The CDR3 runs 14 residues. The V and J ends lost 6 bases and 9 bases, in that order; junction bases with no gene match: 11. Germline assignment: CDR1 SNHLY and CDR2 FYNNEI. RNA transcripts were the template for amplifying TCR beta CDR3 regions. When the TCR CDR3 underwent first-round RT-PCR, the HTBI primer set was used. TCRdb ran MiXCR on the multiplex PCR reads and lists one entry per CDR3 protein. In the table there are roughly 380,000 distinct CDR3 sequences, approximately 15% of which are singletons. The patients, who ranged from 18 to 65 in age, presented with newly diagnosed hyperthyroidism lasting under 2 months. The PBMCs studied were ones that came from 10 ml fresh peripheral blood. Study-wide findings and caveats: Ophthalmopathy was distinguished from stable hyperthyroidism by 13 V-J signatures.

This clonotype was seen at least ten times. Its antigen remains unknown. The TCR was taken from a woman in her fifties or sixties with Graves' hyperthyroidism. This chain links TRBV2 with TRBJ2-1, with TRBD1 identical over 7 bases. Sequenced sample: blood. The CDR3 sequence is CASRTGTASSEQFF. The CDR3 DNA reads TGTGCCAGCAGGACCGGGACAGCTTCCAGTGAGCAGTTCTTC.